This TCR beta chain was recorded in a study of cytomegalovirus exposure and HLA in healthy donors. Study-level results: Productive rates of about 87% or about 30% were seen for most TCR beta V segments in an earlier analysis. Using a false discovery rate of 0.05, a later analysis showed that fewer than 20,000 TCR beta sequences were associated with HLA alleles.

The PCR used 60 Vbeta and 13 Jbeta primers. Sequencing used immunoSEQ multiplex PCR; TCRdb keeps in-frame clones, though not all of them. The table lists about 190,000 clones, more than 75% of them singletons. As for this clone: Its antigen is not identified.

The CDR3 has 14 amino acids. V was pared by 5 bases and J by 0 bases, with 10 bases between. CDR1 SGHTA and CDR2 FQGTGA come from the germline V gene. The source of this sequence is a man aged 35-49 years in good health and CMV-seropositive. J is TRBJ1-2 and V is TRBV7-3, with D possibly TRBD1 on 5 matching bases. The sample was PBMCs. Written as DNA, the CDR3 is TGTGCCAGCAGCCCGACAGCTACTAACTATGGCTACACCTTC. Amino acid sequence: CASSPTATNYGYTF.